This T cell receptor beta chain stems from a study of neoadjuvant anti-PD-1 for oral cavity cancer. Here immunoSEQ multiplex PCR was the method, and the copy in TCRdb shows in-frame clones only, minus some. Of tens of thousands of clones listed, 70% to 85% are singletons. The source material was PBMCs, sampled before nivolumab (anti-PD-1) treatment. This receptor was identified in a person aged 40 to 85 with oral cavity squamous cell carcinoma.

In DNA form, the CDR3 reads TGTGCCAGCAGCGCAAGAGGGCTTCAGGAAAAACTGTTTTTT. Amino acids: CASSARGLQEKLFF. The chain uses TRBV6-5 and TRBJ1-4, with D hard to call. The germline CDR1 and CDR2 sequences are MNHEY and SVGAGI. CDR3 length: 14 residues. Trimming took off 6 bases at V and 8 bases at J, with 16 bases between the two ends.